This T cell receptor (beta chain) is drawn from a study of T cell changes during pregnancy in multiple sclerosis. Germline V gives CDR1 LGHNA, CDR2 YNFKEQ. Trimming left V 1 base short and J 6 bases short, with 7 bases between. The CDR3 contains 12 residues. TCRdb's table, derived via immunoSEQ multiplex PCR, lists solely in-frame clones and lacks some. The data contain about 70,000 clones, around 91% of them singletons. The receptor was derived from a female donor in good health, enrolled as a control in a pregnancy study. The gene calls are TRBV4-2 and TRBJ2-7; D is ambiguous. Here the sequenced sample was peripheral blood, taken in the third trimester of pregnancy. CDR3 protein: CASSQAGSEQYF. The CDR3 region has the DNA TGTGCCAGCAGCCAAGCCGGTAGCGAGCAGTACTTC.